A selection of T cell receptor beta chains follows, all from one sample in a study of T cells after yellow fever vaccination. TCRdb analysed the 5' RACE reads with MiXCR anew, one entry per CDR3 protein. The table shows about 85,000 distinct CDR3 sequences, with roughly 13% occurring only once. The material sequenced was CD8+ T cells not binding an NS4B(214-222) dextramer, sorted from PBMCs, taken roughly 20 days after the first yellow fever vaccination. These receptors all stem from a man between 18 and 35 years old who received the YFV17D yellow fever vaccine. Each CDR3 is given without its conserved first and last residue.

TRBJ2-5	TRBV6-1	ASNDGASEYQETQY
TRBJ2-1	TRBV29-1	SGSTSAFNEQF
TRBJ2-6	TRBV7-2	ASTPWFGANVLT
TRBJ2-5	TRBV7-9	ASSSTGGLETQY
TRBJ1-5	TRBV9	ASSVWDHEPQH
TRBJ1-4	TRBV7-9	ASSPRWELNEKLF
TRBJ2-3	TRBV6-6	ASALNADTQY
TRBJ2-3	TRBV10-3	AISESSLRATQY
TRBJ1-1	TRBV30	AWSKARGTEAF
TRBJ2-3	TRBV5-1	ASSLELLAGVTDTQY
TRBJ1-5	TRBV5-1	ASSLAGLDGQPQH
TRBJ1-6	TRBV12-3/TRBV12-4	ASTAAGNSPLH
TRBJ2-7	TRBV12-3/TRBV12-4	ASSLGVDYEQY
TRBJ2-5	TRBV6-5	ASSYYRGRRETQY
TRBJ1-1	TRBV5-1	ASSPGTGNRMNTEAF
TRBJ2-7	TRBV11-2	ASSLWGASYEQY
TRBJ1-2	TRBV27	ASSLALGAPYGYT
TRBJ2-1	TRBV7-3	ASSILAGVYNEQF
TRBJ2-7	TRBV27	ASSFGVSYEQY
TRBJ1-5	TRBV12-3/TRBV12-4	ASSFWGVNQPQH
TRBJ2-5	TRBV13	ASSVRFGTGPQETQY
TRBJ1-1	TRBV27	ASRIFGGGEAF
TRBJ2-5	TRBV12-3/TRBV12-4	ASSLITTPRETQY
TRBJ2-5	TRBV5-1	ASTETGGQETQY
TRBJ2-3	TRBV6-1	ASTHRYSPNTDTQY
TRBJ1-2	TRBV4-1	ASSQEDRLNYGYT
TRBJ2-7	TRBV19	ASSIRGYEQY
TRBJ2-6	TRBV4-2	ASTTGVGVSGANVLT
TRBJ2-2	TRBV7-9	ASSYPTGELF
TRBJ2-5	TRBV24-1	ATSGSSPSGTQETQY